The 28 T cell receptor beta chains below all came from one sample that was sequenced in a study of molecular identifiers for immune sequencing clone quantification. TCRdb itself ran the PCR reads through MiXCR, one entry per CDR3 protein. The sample yields hundreds of thousands of distinct CDR3 sequences, about 23% seen once. The sample was naive CD8+ T cells from blood, with Jurkat cell RNA spiked in. Subset reported: FACS-sorted CD8+CD4-CCR7+CD45RA+ naive T cells. The source is a human donor in good health. Some libraries in this study had Jurkat cell RNA spiked in.

This clonotype was recorded only once. Since the CDR3 does not end with the conserved phenylalanine or tryptophan, this likely comes from a read error. V gene TRBV2 combines with J gene TRBJ2-6; 11 positions agree with TRBD2. The germline V gene encodes CDR1 SNHLY and CDR2 FYNNEI. The CDR3 is made up of 20 amino acids. The J segment lost 0 bases and the V segment lost 5 bases, leaving 12 bases of the junction unmatched. CDR3 residues: CASSLGPGLADNSGANVLTY. The CDR3 DNA is TGTGCCAGCAGTTTGGGGCCGGGACTAGCGGATAACTCTGGGGCCAACGTCCTGACTTAC.

In regard to this clonotype: One end of the junction varies from germline; a read error may be responsible. CDR3 bases: TGTGCCAGCAGTTCGGTTGGGGGGACTGGAGCTTTCTTT. Translation: CASSSVGGTGAFF. The V and J genes are TRBV6-5 and TRBJ1-1; TRBD1 might be the D (5 bases). Germline V gene sequence: CDR1 MNHEY, CDR2 SVGAGI. CDR3 length: 13 amino acids.

The rearrangement uses TRBV12-3 or TRBV12-4 and TRBJ2-3; D may match TRBD1 or TRBD2 (6 bases each). The CDR3 is 17 residues long. V lost 7 bases to trimming and J lost 4 bases, with 24 bases between them. The CDR3 coding sequence is TGTGCCAGCACTATACGTAACTTAGGAGGGGGGCCAGATACGCAGTATTTT. Amino acid sequence: CASTIRNLGGGPDTQYF.

This sequence joins TRBV12-5 and TRBJ1-2; 7 positions agree with TRBD1. V gave up 6 bases and J gave up 5 bases; unmatched junction bases: 9. CDR3 length equals 14 residues. Germline V gene lookup returns CDR1 LGHNT and CDR2 FRNRAP. CDR3 in amino acids: CASGQGQFSYGYTF. In nucleotides, the CDR3 is TGTGCTAGTGGACAGGGACAGTTTTCTTATGGCTACACCTTC.

This clonotype was observed a single time. A clone one base away is much larger, so this may be a read error. CDR3 protein: CASSLTSGGLAQETQCF. In nucleotides, the CDR3 is TGTGCCAGCAGTTTGACTAGCGGGGGCTTAGCCCAAGAGACCCAGTGCTTC. The V and J genes are TRBV6-5 and TRBJ2-5, with 12 bases identical to TRBD2. The CDR3 length is 17 residues. From germline, CDR1 is MNHEY and CDR2 SVGAGI.

About this clonotype: Being one base from a much bigger clone, this may be a read error. The chain couples TRBV12-3 or TRBV12-4 to TRBJ1-5; the D gene is possibly TRBD1 (6 bases). The CDR3 loop spans 16 amino acids. Deletions cut 0 bases from V and 11 bases from J, with 20 bases between. The CDR3 DNA sequence: TGTGCCAGCAGTTTAGCGGCTGTGGGGGTTGGACAGACCCAGCATTTT. Amino acid sequence: CASSLAAVGVGQTQHF.

This rearrangement joins TRBV11-2 to TRBJ1-4; D gene ambiguous. V lost 5 bases, J lost 1 base, and 8 bases lay in between. The length of the CDR3 is 14 residues. Germline V lookup: CDR1 SGHAT, CDR2 FQNNGV. CDR3 amino acids: CASSPAGTNEKLFF. The CDR3, as DNA: TGTGCCAGCAGCCCGGCCGGAACTAATGAAAAACTGTTTTTT.

V usage is TRBV9 and J usage is TRBJ2-7, with D possibly matching TRBD1 (6 bases). Trimming took 2 bases from V and 2 from J, leaving 14 bases between them. There are 15 residues in the CDR3. CDR1 is SGDLS and CDR2 is YYNGEE in the germline V gene. The chain's CDR3 is CASSVQPGQAYEQYF. The CDR3 coding sequence is TGTGCCAGCAGCGTGCAACCGGGACAAGCCTACGAGCAGTACTTC.

This clonotype has at least ten counts. This rearrangement joins TRBV7-6 to TRBJ2-3; TRBD2 matches at 7 bases. CDR3 size: 18 residues. The germline CDR1 and CDR2 sequences are SGHVS and FNYEAQ. With 5 bases clipped from V and 4 bases from J, the junction kept 18 bases outside the gene matches. CDR3 DNA: TGTGCCAGCAGCGCTCTTACTACTATGGCGGGGGTTGCAGATACGCAGTATTTT. This encodes CASSALTTMAGVADTQYF.

The CDR3 region is CASSSAGGLEDEQFF. The CDR3 coding sequence is TGTGCCAGCAGCTCCGCGGGGGGGTTGGAAGATGAGCAGTTCTTC. The chain employs TRBV13 and TRBJ2-1; TRBD2 matches at 9 bases. This CDR3 region has 15 residues. Germline-derived CDR1 and CDR2 are PRHDT and FYEKMQ (reference sequence). J gave up 8 bases and V 4 bases, and 9 bases lay outside the gene matches.

This clonotype was recorded at least ten times. This chain links TRBV12-5 with TRBJ2-7, with TRBD2 as a possible D gene (5 bases). The germline V gene encodes CDR1 LGHNT and CDR2 FRNRAP. Trimming stripped 6 bases from V and 0 bases from J, with 12 bases between. The CDR3 spans 14 residues. The CDR3 spells CASGAGVNSYEQYF. The CDR3 DNA sequence: TGTGCTAGTGGGGCGGGTGTTAACTCCTACGAGCAGTACTTC.

This clonotype came up a few times. The rearrangement joins TRBV10-2 to TRBJ1-4; TRBD1 aligns across 7 bases. CDR1 WSHSY and CDR2 SAAADI come from the germline V gene. CDR3 length: 16 residues. Unmatched junction bases numbered 12, after V lost 4 bases and J lost 7 bases. CDR3 sequence (DNA): TGCGCCAGCAGTGGGGGGTTTGCGGGACAGCTTGAAAAACTGTTTTTT. Protein: CASSGGFAGQLEKLFF.

This chain joins TRBV19 and TRBJ1-5, with D unclear. Per the germline V gene, CDR1 is LNHDA and CDR2 is SQIVND (reference sequence). Trimming took 7 bases from V and 2 from J, leaving 15 bases between them. The CDR3 extends over 15 amino acids. CDR3 DNA: TGTGCCAGTATCAAAACGGGTCCCGGCAATCAGCCCCAGCATTTT. Protein: CASIKTGPGNQPQHF.

This clonotype was observed many times. This rearrangement joins TRBV7-2 to TRBJ2-2, with 7 bases that match TRBD2. Germline assignment: CDR1 SGHTA and CDR2 FQGNSA. V shed 1 base, J shed 5 bases, and the junction held 7 bases outside the gene matches. This CDR3 comprises 16 residues. CDR3 nucleotides: TGTGCCAGCAGCTTAGTTGCGGGAGTAGATACCGGGGAGCTGTTTTTT. It translates to CASSLVAGVDTGELFF. Together with reference TRBV7-2 and TRBJ2-2, the CDR3 gives the full variable domain: GAGVSQSPSNKVTEKGKDVELRCDPISGHTALYWYRQSLGQGLEFLIYFQGNSAPDKSGLPSDRFSAERTGGSVSTLTIQRTQQEDSAVYLCASSLVAGVDTGELFFGEGSRLTVL.

The sample holds many counts of this clonotype. The rearrangement joins TRBV29-1 to TRBJ1-1; D gene ambiguous. Germline V gene sequence: CDR1 SQVTM, CDR2 ANQGSEA. Trimming removed 2 bases at V and 0 bases at J, with 4 bases between. The CDR3 totals 12 residues. CDR3 amino acids: CSVERMNTEAFF. CDR3 nucleotides: TGCAGCGTTGAAAGAATGAACACTGAAGCTTTCTTT.

Of note for this clonotype: Its ends do not fully match the called genes, so a read error is possible. The chain uses TRBV28 and TRBJ1-1; D might be TRBD1 (5 bases). This CDR3 has 14 amino acids. CDR1 MDHEN and CDR2 SYDVKM come from the germline V gene. This CDR3 is CTSSLRGLNTEAFF. The CDR3 coding sequence is TGTACCAGCAGTTTAAGGGGTCTGAACACTGAAGCTTTCTTT.

This clonotype came up many times. The V gene is TRBV6-1, the J gene TRBJ1-1; no clear D gene. The CDR3 loop spans 13 amino acids. Germline V gives CDR1 MNHNS, CDR2 SASEGT. Trimming took 1 base from V and 6 from J, leaving 9 bases between them. DNA for the CDR3: TGTGCCAGCAGTGAAGGGTGGCTCCCTGAAGCTTTCTTT. Encoded protein: CASSEGWLPEAFF.

This clonotype was counted between two and nine times. The chain links TRBV27 to TRBJ2-3; 8 positions match TRBD2. Germline assignment: CDR1 MNHEY and CDR2 SMNVEV (reference sequence). Trimming cost V 6 bases and J 1 base; bases outside gene matches: 9. CDR3 size: 16 residues. The CDR3 loop is CASSSGTSLGTDTQYF. The CDR3 DNA reads TGTGCCAGCAGCTCCGGGACTAGTCTCGGCACAGATACGCAGTATTTT.

The chain uses TRBV12-3 or TRBV12-4 and TRBJ2-7, with a possible D match to TRBD2 (6 bases). Trimming took off 6 bases at V and 3 bases at J, with 15 bases between the two ends. The CDR3 has 14 residues. CDR3 DNA sequence: TGTGCCAGCAGCGACTGGCGGGGAATCTACGAGCAGTACTTC. It encodes CASSDWRGIYEQYF.

The V gene is TRBV7-9, the J gene TRBJ2-3, with TRBD2 matching 7 bases. The CDR3 is 16 residues long. CDR1 is SEHNR, CDR2 FQNEAQ, per germline (reference sequence). V was pared by 5 bases and J by 2 bases, with 10 bases of the junction left unmatched. CDR3 bases: TGTGCCAGCAGCACCAGACTGGCGGGGGTCACAGATACGCAGTATTTT. This gives the protein CASSTRLAGVTDTQYF.

The chain joins TRBV6-5 to TRBJ2-1; 7 bases are a match to TRBD2. CDR1 is MNHEY, CDR2 SVGAGI, per germline. J was trimmed by 0 bases and V by 3 bases; bases with no gene match: 17. This CDR3 is built from 20 residues. The DNA of the CDR3 is TGTGCCAGCAGTTATTGGTCATTTGGGGGTCTAGCGGCCTCCTACAATGAGCAGTTCTTC. Its protein is CASSYWSFGGLAASYNEQFF.

In its sample, this clonotype was seen a few times. The rearrangement joins TRBV15 to TRBJ1-6; D might be TRBD1 (6 bases). The CDR3 totals 14 residues. Germline V gene sequence: CDR1 LNHNV, CDR2 YYDKDF (reference sequence). Trimming left V 4 bases short and J 10 bases short, with 14 bases between. The CDR3 nucleotides are TGTGCCACCAGCACTTCGACAGGTCTCTCACCCCTCCACTTT. Its translation is CATSTSTGLSPLHF.

This clonotype was seen repeatedly, ten times or more. V is TRBV5-6 and J is TRBJ2-3, with D possibly TRBD1 on 6 matching bases. Trimming took off 4 bases at V and 5 bases at J, with 8 bases between the two ends. The germline gives CDR1 SGHDT, CDR2 YYEEEE. This CDR3 comprises 12 residues. The DNA for the CDR3 is TGTGCCAGCAGCCAACAGGGAGATACGCAGTATTTT. This encodes CASSQQGDTQYF.

This clonotype is a singleton in its sample. J is TRBJ2-5 and V is TRBV6-5; 9 bases are a match to TRBD1. The CDR3 is made up of 15 amino acids. Germline V gives CDR1 MNHEY, CDR2 SVGAGI. The ends lost 0 bases at V and 9 bases at J; junction bases unmatched: 8. This CDR3 reads CASSYSGTGREPQYF. CDR3 DNA sequence: TGTGCCAGCAGTTACTCCGGGACAGGGCGGGAGCCCCAGTACTTC.

This clonotype has a count of ten or more. The chain couples TRBV9 to TRBJ2-3, with 13 bases that match TRBD2. Germline CDR1 reads SGDLS; CDR2 reads YYNGEE. J was trimmed by 6 bases and V by 2 bases; bases with no gene match: 3. This CDR3 has 15 residues. CDR3 nucleotide sequence: TGTGCCAGCAGCGTGACTAGCGGGGGGCTTGATACGCAGTATTTT. The encoded protein is CASSVTSGGLDTQYF.

About this clonotype: This may arise from a read error, as a much more abundant clone is one base away. J is TRBJ2-7 and V is TRBV27; the D call may be TRBD1 or TRBD2 (6 bases each). CDR1 MNHEY and CDR2 SMNVEV come from the germline V gene (reference sequence). The germline V and J ends were trimmed by 6 bases and 5 bases, with 11 bases remaining between them. The CDR3 has 12 amino acids. CDR3 amino acids: CASRGGLHEQYV. The CDR3 DNA is TGTGCCAGCAGAGGGGGACTCCACGAGCAGTACGTC.

V and J are TRBV29-1 and TRBJ2-5; the D is unclear. V was pared by 0 bases and J by 7 bases, with 9 bases between. The CDR3 is made up of 12 amino acids. Germline CDR1 is SQVTM and CDR2 is ANQGSEA. CDR3 sequence reads: CSVEEDGLTQYF. In DNA form, the CDR3 reads TGCAGCGTTGAAGAAGATGGGCTGACCCAGTACTTC.

The chain recombines TRBV14 with TRBJ2-3; perhaps TRBD1 as D (5 bases). Germline loops: CDR1 SGHDN, CDR2 FVKESK. This CDR3 spans 13 amino acids. Trimming took off 4 bases at V and 6 bases at J, with 11 bases between the two ends. The CDR3 loop is CASSPGKVDTQYF. The CDR3 nucleotides are TGTGCCAGCAGCCCAGGGAAAGTGGATACGCAGTATTTT.